The rows below give T cell receptor beta chains drawn from one sample of a study of cytomegalovirus exposure and HLA in healthy donors. Using immunoSEQ multiplex PCR, the repertoire was profiled, and TCRdb retains in-frame clones only, with some absent. The sample lists roughly 200,000 clones, 70% to 75% seen once, with 2.9% in the top ten. The specimen sequenced was PBMCs. The receptors come from a male donor in good health and CMV-seronegative. The CDR3 runs from the conserved cysteine through the conserved F or W. Fields, in order: J gene, CDR3 length, D gene, clone size, V gene, CDR3 protein, CDR3 DNA. The D gene is left open where the match is weak. The size of a clone is reported for some rows only, either as once, few or many, or as a class for expanded clones.

>TRBJ2-1|15|TRBD2|NA|TRBV6-5
CASSYAGTRNNEQFF
TGTGCCAGCAGTTACGCCGGGACTAGAAACAATGAGCAGTTCTTC
>TRBJ1-1|14|TRBD1|NA|TRBV6-5
CASRYRGRGTEAFF
TGTGCCAGCAGGTACAGGGGCCGAGGTACTGAAGCTTTCTTT
>TRBJ2-1|14|NA|NA|TRBV28
CASTNPIPYNEQFF
TGTGCCAGCACCAACCCTATCCCCTACAATGAGCAGTTCTTC
>TRBJ1-2|14|TRBD1|once|TRBV18
CASSPGQANYGYTF
TGTGCCAGCTCACCGGGACAGGCTAACTATGGCTACACCTTC
>TRBJ2-1|15|TRBD1|NA|TRBV28
CASTPGTGDYNEQFF
TGTGCCAGCACCCCCGGGACAGGAGACTACAATGAGCAGTTCTTC
>TRBJ2-7|13|NA|NA|TRBV15
CATSRDLSYEQYF
TGTGCCACCAGCAGAGATCTTAGCTACGAGCAGTACTTC
>TRBJ1-1|14|NA|NA|TRBV15
CATSNPPGGTEAFF
TGTGCCACCAGCAACCCCCCGGGGGGCACTGAAGCTTTCTTT
>TRBJ2-1|16|NA|few|TRBV5-1
CASSLRPVTSYNEQFF
TGCGCCAGCAGCCTGAGGCCGGTTACGTCTTACAATGAGCAGTTCTTC
>TRBJ2-3|15|NA|few|TRBV5-1
CASTQATRAADTQYF
TGCGCCAGCACCCAAGCCACCCGCGCGGCAGATACGCAGTATTTT
>TRBJ1-5|15|NA|NA|TRBV27
CASSLQVYSNQPQHF
TGTGCCAGCAGCTTACAGGTTTATAGCAATCAGCCCCAGCATTTT
>TRBJ2-4|16|NA|NA|TRBV7-9
CASSHPAGVAKNIQYF
TGTGCCAGCAGCCACCCGGCAGGGGTAGCCAAAAACATTCAGTACTTC
>TRBJ2-3|15|NA|NA|TRBV28
CASSLWGQGADTQYF
TGTGCCAGCAGTTTATGGGGGCAGGGCGCAGATACGCAGTATTTT
>TRBJ1-4|15|NA|NA|TRBV4-1
CASSRGEGGNEKLFF
TGCGCCAGCAGCCGAGGGGAAGGGGGAAATGAAAAACTGTTTTTT
>TRBJ1-5|13|NA|NA|TRBV30
CAWSVTSMQPQHF
TGTGCCTGGAGTGTAACATCCATGCAGCCCCAGCATTTT
>TRBJ2-3|14|NA|NA|TRBV9
CASSVPVSTDTQYF
TGTGCCAGCAGCGTTCCTGTTAGCACAGATACGCAGTATTTT